Shown below are 24 T cell receptor beta chains from a single sample sequenced in a study of graft-versus-host responses after intestinal transplantation. Their antigen targets remain unknown. The protocol was immunoSEQ multiplex PCR, while the TCRdb copy is restricted to in-frame clones and leaves out a portion. The profile shows over 100,000 clones, around 94% of them singletons. The sample in question was unstimulated CD4+ T cells sorted from spleen or lymph node cells, obtained before transplant. These receptors were collected from a human donor who was the organ donor for an intestinal transplant.

The chain has TRBV6-1 and TRBJ2-4; TRBD2 matches at 7 bases. J gave up 5 bases and V 0 bases, and 7 bases lay outside the gene matches. The germline gives CDR1 MNHNS, CDR2 SASEGT. The CDR3 spans 16 residues. CDR3 protein: CASSEAGAGSQNIQYF. The DNA for the CDR3 is TGTGCCAGCAGTGAAGCTGGAGCGGGGTCCCAAAACATTCAGTACTTC.

The chain employs TRBV5-7 and TRBJ1-5; D remains unclear. TRBV5-7 carries the ORF label, with uncertain function. V was trimmed by 2 bases and J by 3 bases, leaving 9 bases between them. There are 14 residues in the CDR3. CDR3 sequence: CASSLPQHNQPQHF. The CDR3 DNA is TGTGCCAGCAGCTTACCACAGCACAATCAGCCCCAGCATTTT.

The chain combines TRBV6-1 with TRBJ2-7; D is possibly TRBD2 (5 bases). In germline, CDR1 is MNHNS, CDR2 SASEGT. CDR3 size: 14 residues. Trimming shortened V by 6 bases and J by 3 bases, and 15 bases separated the two germline ends. The CDR3 nucleotides read TGTGCCAGCAGCTCACCCGGACTGAGCTACGAGCAGTACTTC. This codes for CASSSPGLSYEQYF.

The J gene is TRBJ1-5, the V gene TRBV28; 9 nucleotides match TRBD1. Germline V gene lookup returns CDR1 MDHEN and CDR2 SYDVKM. V shed 5 bases, J shed 6 bases, and the junction held 5 bases outside the gene matches. This CDR3 has 14 residues. The CDR3 sequence is CASSRDRVSQPQHF. CDR3 DNA: TGTGCCAGCAGTCGGGACAGGGTTTCTCAGCCCCAGCATTTT.

The rearrangement links TRBV19 to TRBJ2-7, with D possibly called TRBD1 or TRBD2 (5 bases each). The CDR3 is made up of 16 amino acids. Trimming removed 5 bases from V and 3 bases from J, with 20 bases in between. Germline-derived CDR1 and CDR2 are LNHDA and SQIVND (reference sequence). CDR3 amino acids: CASSSPSGTEIYEQYF. As DNA, the CDR3 is TGTGCCAGTAGTTCCCCCTCCGGGACGGAGATCTACGAGCAGTACTTC. The whole variable domain, remainder taken from reference TRBV19 and TRBJ2-7, is DGGITQSPKYLFRKEGQNVTLSCEQNLNHDAMYWYRQDPGQGLRLIYYSQIVNDFQKGDIAEGYSVSREKKESFPLTVTSAQKNPTAFYLCASSSPSGTEIYEQYFGPGTRLTVT.

The chain combines TRBV18 with TRBJ2-1, with 8 nucleotides matching TRBD2. With V trimmed by 1 base and J by 7 bases, 9 bases remained unmatched. The CDR3 is 16 residues long. The germline V gene encodes CDR1 KGHSH and CDR2 LQKENI. CDR3 sequence (DNA): TGTGCCAGCTCACCACGAATTGGGGGCGGGAGGAATGAGCAGTTCTTC. It is translated as CASSPRIGGGRNEQFF. The full variable domain, completed using reference TRBV18 and TRBJ2-1, is NAGVMQNPRHLVRRRGQEARLRCSPMKGHSHVYWYRQLPEEGLKFMVYLQKENIIDESGMPKERFSAEFPKEGPSILRIQQVVRGDSAAYFCASSPRIGGGRNEQFFGPGTRLTVL.

The chain links TRBV4-2 to TRBJ2-5; TRBD2 aligns across 8 bases. Losses at the gene ends were 3 bases for V and 1 base for J; bases not matched to a gene: 7. Germline-derived CDR1 and CDR2 are LGHNA and YNFKEQ. The CDR3 runs to 16 residues. The CDR3 DNA sequence: TGTGCCAGCAGCCATCCTGTAGCGGGGACCCAAGAGACCCAGTACTTC. It codes for CASSHPVAGTQETQYF.

V usage is TRBV19 and J usage is TRBJ2-7; 7 bases match TRBD2. The J segment lost 3 bases and the V segment lost 7 bases, leaving 12 bases of the junction unmatched. The CDR3 loop spans 15 amino acids. Germline loops: CDR1 LNHDA, CDR2 SQIVND (reference sequence). The CDR3 protein is CASKSRGGSDYEQYF. In DNA form, the CDR3 reads TGTGCCAGTAAGAGTCGGGGCGGGAGCGACTACGAGCAGTACTTC.

The chain couples TRBV14 to TRBJ2-3; 14 bases agree with TRBD2. With V trimmed by 4 bases and J by 5 bases, 2 bases remained unmatched. In germline, CDR1 is SGHDN, CDR2 FVKESK. The CDR3 runs 15 residues. The DNA for the CDR3 is TGTGCCAGCAGCCCCGGACTAGCGGGAGGAGATACGCAGTATTTT. Residues: CASSPGLAGGDTQYF.

The gene calls are TRBV11-2 and TRBJ1-4, with D perhaps TRBD1 (5 bases). V dropped 5 bases and J dropped 5 bases, with 18 bases sitting between them. The CDR3 covers 16 residues. Germline V gives CDR1 SGHAT, CDR2 FQNNGV. CDR3 sequence (DNA): TGTGCCAGCAGCCGGGGACCTAGGGTAGGGAATGAAAAACTGTTTTTT. Its protein is CASSRGPRVGNEKLFF.

The chain employs TRBV5-1 and TRBJ2-1; 11 bases fit TRBD2. The CDR3 is 16 amino acids. Germline CDR1 and CDR2: SGHRS and YFSETQ. V gave up 4 bases and J gave up 3 bases; unmatched junction bases: 6. CDR3 sequence (DNA): TGCGCCAGCAGCAGCCCCGGGACTAGCGGCTACAATGAGCAGTTCTTC. Translated, it gives CASSSPGTSGYNEQFF.

The chain has TRBV28 and TRBJ1-4; 10 bases map to TRBD1. In germline, CDR1 is MDHEN, CDR2 SYDVKM. This CDR3 comprises 15 residues. The ends lost 5 bases at V and 6 bases at J; junction bases unmatched: 6. The CDR3 coding sequence is TGTGCCAGCAGTCCTGCCGGGACAGGGGATGAAAAACTGTTTTTT. It specifies CASSPAGTGDEKLFF.

The chain has TRBV5-6 and TRBJ2-1; TRBD2 is a possible D gene (5 bases). Germline CDR1 SGHDT, CDR2 YYEEEE. Trimming stripped 2 bases from V and 4 bases from J, with 10 bases between. The CDR3 length is 14 residues. The CDR3 is CASSFGLIYNEQFF. CDR3 coding DNA: TGTGCCAGCAGCTTCGGACTGATTTACAATGAGCAGTTCTTC.

The chain has TRBV6-6 and TRBJ2-7, with a weak D call TRBD1 (6 bases). Between the trimmed V and J ends, which lost 1 base and 2 bases, there was a span of 6 bases. CDR1 and CDR2 (germline): MNHNY, SVGAGI (reference sequence). There are 13 residues in the CDR3. Here the CDR3 reads CASSYWDTYEQYF. The CDR3 nucleotides are TGTGCCAGCAGTTACTGGGACACCTACGAGCAGTACTTC.

This clone was observed once. The chain couples TRBV19 to TRBJ1-5, with D maybe TRBD1 (6 bases). The germline gives CDR1 LNHDA, CDR2 SQIVND (reference sequence). The V end was cut by 10 bases, the J end by 2 bases, with 12 bases between. The CDR3 is 13 residues long. The CDR3 nucleotides read TGTGCCACCGAGGACAGAGGCAATCAGCCCCAGCATTTT. This translates into CATEDRGNQPQHF.

V gene TRBV5-6 combines with J gene TRBJ1-5, with D uncertain. This CDR3 comprises 15 residues. V lost 2 bases and J lost 2, with 11 bases in between. The germline gives CDR1 SGHDT, CDR2 YYEEEE. The CDR3 sequence: CASSFYGDGNQPQHF. The CDR3 coding sequence is TGTGCCAGCAGCTTCTACGGGGATGGCAATCAGCCCCAGCATTTT.

The gene calls are TRBV28 and TRBJ2-7, with 8 bases lining up with TRBD1. The germline V gene has CDR1 MDHEN and CDR2 SYDVKM. This CDR3 has 11 amino acids. V trimming: 8 bases; J trimming: 13 bases; junction bases outside the gene matches: 10. The CDR3 region has the DNA TGTGCCAGCCTAAGTCAGGGGGCCTCCTACTTC. This gives the protein CASLSQGASYF.

This clone was counted only a few times. The sample has other DNA sequences that encode this CDR3 too. The chain has TRBV6-5 and TRBJ2-7; 12 bases are shared with TRBD2. Germline V gene lookup returns CDR1 MNHEY and CDR2 SVGAGI. The CDR3 contains 13 residues. The V gene end was trimmed by 6 bases and the J gene end by 4 bases; junction bases not matched to a gene: 1. CDR3 coding DNA: TGTGCCAGCAGGACTAGCGGGAGTTACGAGCAGTACTTC. Residues: CASRTSGSYEQYF.

The rearrangement links TRBV19 to TRBJ1-5, with D possibly being TRBD1 (5 bases). The length of the CDR3 is 16 residues. V lost 0 bases to trimming and J lost 1 base, with 10 bases between them. Germline V gives CDR1 LNHDA, CDR2 SQIVND (reference sequence). The CDR3 loop is CASSIEGGGSNQPQHF. The CDR3 bases are TGTGCCAGTAGTATAGAGGGGGGTGGGAGCAATCAGCCCCAGCATTTT.

V and J are TRBV19 and TRBJ1-5; no clear D. The CDR3 spans 13 residues. CDR1 and CDR2 (germline): LNHDA, SQIVND (reference sequence). Deletions cut 4 bases from V and 4 bases from J, with 8 bases between. CDR3 protein: CASSSYQNQPQHF. In DNA, the CDR3 is TGTGCCAGTAGTAGCTATCAAAATCAGCCCCAGCATTTT.

The chain links TRBV12-1 to TRBJ2-5; the D call TRBD2 from the table was never checked on the DNA. TRBV12-1 is annotated as a pseudogene. CDR3 length: 16 amino acids. The CDR3 bases are TGTGCCAGCAGCCCCCGGACTAGCGGGAGGGGGGAGACCCAGTACTTC. Encoded protein: CASSPRTSGRGETQYF.

The chain carries TRBV5-1 and TRBJ1-1, with D possibly matching TRBD1 (5 bases). Germline-derived CDR1 and CDR2 are SGHRS and YFSETQ. The ends were cut back, 0 bases at V and 5 bases at J, with 14 bases in the middle. This CDR3 spans 15 amino acids. The CDR3 DNA reads TGCGCCAGCAGCTTGGTAAGGGGTGGTAGGACTGAAGCTTTCTTT. Translated, it gives CASSLVRGGRTEAFF.

The chain has TRBV5-4 and TRBJ2-7; 8 bases line up with TRBD2. V lost 0 bases, J lost 2 bases, and 4 bases stayed unmatched. This CDR3 region has 15 residues. Per germline, CDR1 SGHNT and CDR2 YYREEE (reference sequence). The CDR3 loop reads CASSLDPGGPYEQYF. The CDR3 bases are TGTGCCAGCAGCTTGGATCCGGGAGGGCCCTACGAGCAGTACTTC.

V is TRBV7-2 and J is TRBJ2-2; 7 bases line up with TRBD1. J gave up 1 base and V 4 bases, and 0 bases lay outside the gene matches. The CDR3 runs to 14 residues. Germline V gene lookup returns CDR1 SGHTA and CDR2 FQGNSA. CDR3 sequence: CASSWDRNTGELFF. CDR3 nucleotide sequence: TGTGCCAGCAGCTGGGACAGGAACACCGGGGAGCTGTTTTTT.